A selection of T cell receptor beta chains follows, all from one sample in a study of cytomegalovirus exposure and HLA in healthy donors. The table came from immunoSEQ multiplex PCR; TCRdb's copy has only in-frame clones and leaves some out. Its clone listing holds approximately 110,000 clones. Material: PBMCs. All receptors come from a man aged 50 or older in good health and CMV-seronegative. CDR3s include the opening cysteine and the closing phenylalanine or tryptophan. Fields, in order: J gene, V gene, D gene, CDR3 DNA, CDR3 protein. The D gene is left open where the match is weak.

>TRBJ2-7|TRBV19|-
TGTGCCAGTAGTATGTGGGGGGGCAACTCCTACGAGCAGTACTTC
CASSMWGGNSYEQYF
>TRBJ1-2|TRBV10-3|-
TGTGCCATCAGTGAACGGGGTAACTATGGCTACACCTTC
CAISERGNYGYTF
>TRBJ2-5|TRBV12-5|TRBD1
TGTGCTAGTGGTTTTTCCCCCGGGACAGGGGGCGGAACCCAGTACTTC
CASGFSPGTGGGTQYF
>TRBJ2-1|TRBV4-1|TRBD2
TGCGCCAGCAGCACTCGGACTAGCGGGTGGAATGAGCAGTTCTTC
CASSTRTSGWNEQFF
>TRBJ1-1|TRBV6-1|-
TGTGCCAGCAGTAGGGGGATGAACACTGAAGCTTTCTTT
CASSRGMNTEAFF
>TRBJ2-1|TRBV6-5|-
TGTGCCAGCAGTTACTCATCTAGCTTCTCCTACAATGAGCAGTTCTTC
CASSYSSSFSYNEQFF
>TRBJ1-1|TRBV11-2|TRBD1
TGTGCCAGCAGACTACAGGGGGCGGTCGGCACTGAAGCTTTCTTT
CASRLQGAVGTEAFF
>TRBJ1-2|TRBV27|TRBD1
TGTGCCAGCAGTTCACAGGGGTACGGCTACACCTTC
CASSSQGYGYTF
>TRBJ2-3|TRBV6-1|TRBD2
TGTGCCAGCAGTGAAATCCCAGCGGGGGTAGATACGCAGTATTTT
CASSEIPAGVDTQYF
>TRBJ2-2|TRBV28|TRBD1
TGTGCCAGCAGTTTCCGACAGGGTCCCACCGGGGAGCTGTTTTTT
CASSFRQGPTGELFF